This T cell receptor beta chain was recovered during a study of cytomegalovirus exposure and HLA in healthy donors. Study background: Researchers previously reported finding fewer than 140 million unique TCR beta sequences from 150 million to 200 million T cells. As released early, the data held roughly 85 million unique TCRs from HLA-typed donors.

PCR amplification relied on 60 Vbeta primers (plus 13 Jbeta primers). Only in-frame clones appear in the TCRdb table, and some are missing; sequencing was by immunoSEQ multiplex PCR. The sample shows 150,000 to 200,000 clones, more than 70% of them seen only once. Findings and limits, study-wide: Likely technical artifact: a cluster of highly shared sequence variants. The study flagged about 150 TCR beta chains as cytomegalovirus-associated.

Per germline, CDR1 KGHSH and CDR2 LQKENI. This CDR3 region has 13 residues. V dropped 5 bases and J dropped 2 bases, with 10 bases sitting between them. Notes on this clone: Its target is not known.

The chain couples TRBV18 to TRBJ2-7, with TRBD2 as a possible D gene (6 bases). The sequence was collected from a woman aged 40 to 50 in good health and CMV-seronegative. Sequencing used PBMCs. CDR3 nucleotides: TGTGCCAGCTCATCAGCTAGCGCCTACGAGCAGTACTTC. Protein product: CASSSASAYEQYF.